The 26 T cell receptor beta chains reported below all come from one sample, sequenced in a study of T cell repertoires in cytomegalovirus infection. TCRdb recomputed calls from the reads with MiXCR, one row per CDR3 protein. The sample contains roughly 570,000 distinct CDR3 sequences, approximately 40% of which appear only once. Their target antigens are unknown. The material sequenced was cultured PBMCs, taken from culture after CMV antigen stimulation. These receptor sequences come from a human donor in good health (CMV status not recorded). Some clones in this sample may be carry-over from other donors' samples.

V and J are TRBV11-2 and TRBJ1-1, with 9 bases lining up with TRBD1. The CDR3 has 13 amino acids. Germline V gene data show CDR1 as SGHAT and CDR2 as FQNNGV. Germline trimming cut 11 bases from V and 2 bases from J; bases unmatched to any gene: 6. The CDR3 bases are TGTGCCGGAGGACAGGGGACCAACACTGAAGCTTTCTTT. As protein: CAGGQGTNTEAFF.

This clonotype was found a few times. The chain combines TRBV6-5 with TRBJ2-6; D unresolved. The CDR3 has 13 residues. With 7 bases removed from V and 2 bases from J, the gap between germline ends came to 6 bases. The germline V gene encodes CDR1 MNHEY and CDR2 SVGAGI. The CDR3 sequence is CASNLTGANVLTF. The DNA of the CDR3 is TGTGCCAGCAACCTGACTGGGGCCAACGTCCTGACTTTC.

The chain couples TRBV6-1 to TRBJ1-5; D not resolved. V lost 6 bases to trimming and J lost 0 bases, with 6 bases between them. Per the germline V gene, CDR1 is MNHNS and CDR2 is SASEGT. CDR3 length: 13 residues. CDR3 region: CASRFSSNQPQHF. The CDR3, as DNA: TGTGCCAGCAGGTTTTCTAGCAATCAGCCCCAGCATTTT.

This clonotype was observed at least ten times. This sequence joins TRBV12-3 or TRBV12-4 and TRBJ2-7, with 7 bases lining up with TRBD2. Trimming removed 5 bases from V and 2 bases from J; junction bases left unmatched: 6. There are 14 residues in the CDR3. The CDR3 here is CASSPAGRTYEQYF. As DNA, the CDR3 is TGTGCCAGCAGTCCCGCCGGGAGGACCTACGAGCAGTACTTC.

The rearrangement links TRBV7-2 to TRBJ1-1, with unresolved D. This CDR3 is built from 15 residues. Germline V lookup: CDR1 SGHTA, CDR2 FQGNSA. V dropped 4 bases and J dropped 4 bases, with 16 bases sitting between them. This CDR3 reads CASSSGVIAVTEAFF. The CDR3 DNA follows: TGTGCCAGCAGCTCGGGAGTCATTGCAGTCACTGAAGCTTTCTTT.

The gene calls are TRBV7-2 and TRBJ2-2, with a tentative D call TRBD2 (6 bases). Looked up from germline, CDR1 is SGHTA and CDR2 is FQGNSA. CDR3 length: 12 amino acids. Trimming pared 6 bases from V and 7 bases from J, leaving 9 bases between. CDR3 sequence (DNA): TGTGCCAGCAGATGGGGGGACGGGGAGCTGTTTTTT. This gives the protein CASRWGDGELFF.

The chain couples TRBV5-4 to TRBJ2-5, with TRBD2 matching over 7 bases. Losses at the gene ends were 0 bases for V and 5 bases for J; bases not matched to a gene: 10. Germline V gene sequence: CDR1 SGHNT, CDR2 YYREEE (reference sequence). The CDR3 length is 16 residues. In DNA form, the CDR3 reads TGTGCCAGCAGCTTGGGAGGGTTGAGCGGGAAGGAGACCCAGTACTTC. This gives the protein CASSLGGLSGKETQYF.

With respect to this clonotype: The missing conserved phenylalanine or tryptophan at the end of this CDR3 makes a read error likely. The chain carries TRBV6-6 and TRBJ2-5, with no clear D. V lost 4 bases and J 5 bases, leaving 17 bases between the germline ends. The germline gives CDR1 MNHNY, CDR2 SVGAGI (reference sequence). This CDR3 is built from 15 residues. The CDR3 region is CASSSRTSGLETQYV. The CDR3 coding sequence is TGTGCCAGCAGTTCCAGGACCTCCGGCTTGGAGACCCAGTACGTC.

The rearrangement joins TRBV29-1 to TRBJ2-1; D may be TRBD1 or TRBD2 (5 bases each). The ends were cut back, 1 base at V and 1 base at J, with 14 bases in the middle. The length of the CDR3 is 16 residues. Germline CDR1 and CDR2: SQVTM and ANQGSEA. In nucleotides, the CDR3 is TGCAGCGTTGAAGGGGGACCCACGGGGTCCTACAATGAGCAGTTCTTC. Translation: CSVEGGPTGSYNEQFF.

This sequence joins TRBV6-2 or TRBV6-3 and TRBJ2-1; possibly TRBD2 for D (5 bases). The CDR3 sequence is 14 residues long. V shed 6 bases and J shed 5 bases, with 14 bases lying between them. Germline CDR1 is MNHEY and CDR2 is SVGEGT. CDR3 sequence reads: CASRPSGSDNEQFF. The CDR3 DNA sequence: TGTGCCAGCAGGCCGTCGGGGAGCGACAATGAGCAGTTCTTC.

This rearrangement joins TRBV7-9 to TRBJ2-7, with D possibly matching TRBD1 (6 bases). The CDR3 runs to 14 residues. The V end lost 5 bases, the J end lost 3 bases, and 14 bases lay between the germline ends. Germline V CDR1 and CDR2: SEHNR, FQNEAQ (reference sequence). The CDR3 sequence is CASSPLGTNYEQYF. The CDR3 nucleotides read TGTGCCAGCAGCCCGCTTGGGACAAACTACGAGCAGTACTTC.

The chain joins TRBV12-5 to TRBJ2-7, with 7 bases lining up with TRBD1. CDR3 length: 15 amino acids. V lost 4 bases to trimming and J lost 3 bases; unmatched junction nucleotides: 9. CDR1 and CDR2 from the germline V gene are LGHNT and FRNRAP. CDR3 nucleotide sequence: TGTGCTAGTGGTTCCGATACGGACAGGAACTACGAGCAGTACTTC. Encoded protein: CASGSDTDRNYEQYF. The full variable domain, in which reference TRBV12-5 and TRBJ2-7 provide the parts outside the CDR3, is DARVTQTPRHKVTEMGQEVTMRCQPILGHNTVFWYRQTMMQGLELLAYFRNRAPLDDSGMPKDRFSAEMPDATLATLKIQPSEPRDSAVYFCASGSDTDRNYEQYFGPGTRLTVT.

This clonotype was seen repeatedly, ten times or more. J is TRBJ2-3 and V is TRBV20-1; D possibly corresponds to TRBD2 (5 bases). This CDR3 spans 15 amino acids. V was clipped by 6 bases and J by 6 bases, with 22 bases between them. Germline assignment: CDR1 DFQATT and CDR2 SNEGSKA (reference sequence). The CDR3 loop is CSAQESRGWSDTQYF. The CDR3 bases are TGCAGTGCCCAAGAAAGTCGGGGTTGGAGCGATACGCAGTATTTT.

This clonotype was detected a few times. The rearrangement links TRBV24-1 to TRBJ1-1; possible D gene TRBD1, 5 bases. Germline values: CDR1 KGHDR, CDR2 SFDVKD. The CDR3 consists of 13 residues. The ends were cut back, 2 bases at V and 5 bases at J, with 8 bases in the middle. The CDR3 DNA follows: TGTGCCACCAGTGATTCTCAGGGAACTGAAGCTTTCTTT. It translates to CATSDSQGTEAFF.

The chain recombines TRBV5-6 with TRBJ1-5; D gene unclear. Trimming shortened V by 3 bases and J by 2 bases, and 18 bases separated the two germline ends. CDR1 and CDR2 (germline): SGHDT, YYEEEE. CDR3 length: 17 amino acids. Here the CDR3 reads CASSSGLGIGGNQPQHF. CDR3 in DNA: TGTGCCAGCAGCTCGGGGTTAGGCATTGGGGGCAATCAGCCCCAGCATTTT.

V and J are TRBV4-2 and TRBJ1-5; unclear D gene. The CDR3 totals 15 residues. The V gene lost 0 bases and the J gene lost 0 bases, with 6 bases spanning the gap. Per the germline V gene, CDR1 is LGHNA and CDR2 is YNFKEQ. CDR3 in DNA: TGTGCCAGCAGCCAAGACGAGGGTAGCAATCAGCCCCAGCATTTT. Translation gives CASSQDEGSNQPQHF.

This clonotype was seen many times. This chain joins TRBV7-8 and TRBJ2-5, with D uncertain. This CDR3 is 15 amino acids long. Germline V gene data show CDR1 as SGHVS and CDR2 as FQNEAQ. V shed 5 bases and J shed 2 bases, with 15 bases lying between them. The CDR3 DNA is TGTGCCAGCAGCCACCAGTTCCTGGGACAAGAGACCCAGTACTTC. This gives the protein CASSHQFLGQETQYF.

Details on this clonotype: An end of the junction does not agree with germline; a read error may underlie this. V usage is TRBV7-9 and J usage is TRBJ2-7; D possibly corresponds to TRBD2 (6 bases). Germline loops: CDR1 SEHNR, CDR2 FQNEAQ (reference sequence). The CDR3 is 14 amino acids. The CDR3: CASSPPTGDYEQCF. The CDR3 bases are TGTGCCAGCAGCCCACCGACGGGAGACTACGAGCAGTGCTTC.

The chain carries TRBV7-2 and TRBJ2-5; D may be TRBD1 (6 bases). Trimming took 5 bases from V and 5 from J, leaving 15 bases between them. This CDR3 is 14 amino acids long. Germline CDR1 is SGHTA and CDR2 is FQGNSA. This CDR3 is CASSGHRAFETQYF. DNA of the CDR3: TGTGCCAGCAGCGGACACAGGGCTTTCGAGACCCAGTACTTC.

This clonotype was counted many times. The genes are TRBV7-2 and TRBJ2-1; the D is unclear. Trimming left V 7 bases short and J 10 bases short, with 20 bases between. The germline CDR1 and CDR2 sequences are SGHTA and FQGNSA. The CDR3 consists of 14 residues. The CDR3 protein is CASTPSGSLGEQFF. The CDR3 DNA is TGTGCCAGCACCCCCTCGGGCTCCCTAGGAGAGCAGTTCTTC.

J is TRBJ2-7 and V is TRBV12-3 or TRBV12-4; D possibly uses TRBD1 or TRBD2 (7 bases each). The CDR3 extends over 16 amino acids. Trimming stripped 1 base from V and 0 bases from J, with 13 bases between. The CDR3 DNA sequence: TGTGCCAGCAGTTTAGAACCAGGGGGGGCCTCCTACGAGCAGTACTTC. Residues: CASSLEPGGASYEQYF.

V gene TRBV6-8 combines with J gene TRBJ1-6; D is unresolved. Between the trimmed V and J ends, which lost 10 bases and 5 bases, there was a span of 15 bases. The CDR3 is 14 residues long. Germline-derived CDR1 and CDR2 are MNHGY and SAAAGT. The chain's CDR3 is CATPGRSNNSPLHF. CDR3 coding DNA: TGTGCCACTCCAGGACGGTCCAATAATTCACCCCTCCACTTT.

This clonotype was recorded a few times. The rearrangement links TRBV20-1 to TRBJ1-5, with 7 positions matching TRBD1. The trim removed 1 base at V and 9 bases at J, leaving 12 bases unmatched. CDR1 and CDR2 (germline): DFQATT, SNEGSKA (reference sequence). The CDR3 is 15 residues long. The DNA for the CDR3 is TGCAGTGCTAGAGTCGACAGGGCCCTTGTGGGGCCCCAGCATTTT. It translates to CSARVDRALVGPQHF.

The chain combines TRBV18 with TRBJ1-2; 7 bases are a match to TRBD1. The CDR3 is made up of 15 amino acids. V trimming: 3 bases; J trimming: 1 base; junction bases outside the gene matches: 5. Per the germline V gene, CDR1 is KGHSH and CDR2 is LQKENI. The CDR3: CASSPSGQINYGYTF. The CDR3 DNA sequence: TGTGCCAGCTCACCCTCGGGACAGATTAACTATGGCTACACCTTC.

The genes are TRBV5-5 and TRBJ2-1; 12 bases line up with TRBD1. The CDR3 spans 17 residues. CDR1 SGHKS and CDR2 YYEKEE come from the germline V gene (reference sequence). V gave up 5 bases and J gave up 8 bases; unmatched junction bases: 14. CDR3 loop: CASRFGMGTGGLDEQFF. In nucleotides, the CDR3 is TGTGCCAGCAGGTTCGGGATGGGGACAGGGGGCCTCGATGAGCAGTTCTTC. Filled out from reference TRBV5-5 and TRBJ2-1, the complete variable domain reads DAGVTQSPTHLIKTRGQQVTLRCSPISGHKSVSWYQQVLGQGPQFIFQYYEKEERGRGNFPDRFSARQFPNYSSELNVNALLLGDSALYLCASRFGMGTGGLDEQFFGPGTRLTVL.

There are a few counts of this clonotype. This chain uses TRBV29-1 with TRBJ1-2; perhaps TRBD1 as D (6 bases). The CDR3 totals 19 residues. The ends were cut back, 4 bases at V and 3 bases at J, with 30 bases in the middle. Germline V gene sequence: CDR1 SQVTM, CDR2 ANQGSEA. CDR3 sequence reads: CSVAYPTKEDSRLYYGYTF. The CDR3 region has the DNA TGCAGCGTTGCCTATCCGACCAAAGAGGACAGCAGGCTCTACTATGGCTACACCTTC.